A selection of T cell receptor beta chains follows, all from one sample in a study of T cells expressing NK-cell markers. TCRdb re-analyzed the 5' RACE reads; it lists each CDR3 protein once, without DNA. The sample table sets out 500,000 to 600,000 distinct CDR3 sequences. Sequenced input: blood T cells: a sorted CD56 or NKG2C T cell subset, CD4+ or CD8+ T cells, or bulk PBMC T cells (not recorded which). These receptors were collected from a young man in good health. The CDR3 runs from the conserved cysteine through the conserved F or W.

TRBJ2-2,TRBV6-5,CASSYSLAGGPAGELFF
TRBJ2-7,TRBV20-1,CSAQKGTGPYEQYF
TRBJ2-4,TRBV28,CASSLSGAVAKNIQYF
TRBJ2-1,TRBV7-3,CASSLRSGGSYNEQFF
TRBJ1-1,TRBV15,CATSRDREELNTEAFF
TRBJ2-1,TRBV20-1,CSTVQGRSGPNEQFF
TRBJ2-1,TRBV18,CASSPPMTSGRDEQFF
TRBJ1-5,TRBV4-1,CASSQEGIDGNQPQHF
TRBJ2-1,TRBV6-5,CASRGGSSSYNEQFF
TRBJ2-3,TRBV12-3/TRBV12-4,CASTGRTYTDTQYF
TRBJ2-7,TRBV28,CASSPGGALRAYEQYF
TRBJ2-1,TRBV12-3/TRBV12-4,CASTPPGLANEQFF
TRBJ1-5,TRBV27,CASSPGTVVGQPQHF
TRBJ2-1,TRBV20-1,CSALEGLRSEQFF
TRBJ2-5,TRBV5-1,CASSLFRVGTQETQYF
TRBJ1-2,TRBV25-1,CASSEDNRGGDGYTF
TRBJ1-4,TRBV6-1,CASSGPGQRVIGLKLFF
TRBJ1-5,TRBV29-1,CSVATPGGDFNQPQHF
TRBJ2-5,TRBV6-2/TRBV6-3,CASLREGVETQYF
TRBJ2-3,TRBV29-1,CSVGPSWGGDTQYF
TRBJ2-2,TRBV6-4,CASSPETGRTGELFF
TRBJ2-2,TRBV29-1,CSVEELGANTGELFF
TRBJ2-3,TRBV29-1,CSANQGTGDPDTQYF
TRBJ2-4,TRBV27,CASSPESLAKNIQYF
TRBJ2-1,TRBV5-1,CASSTGQASNEQFF